The T cell receptor (beta chain) described here comes from a study of shared clonotypes between healthy human individuals. General study results and limits: The study drew on few donors, limiting represented genetic and exposure-history diversity. A reduction in generation probabilities was seen for non-shared clonotypes relative to those shared by all four donors.

The CDR3 is 14 amino acids. V lost 0 bases, J lost 5 bases, and 0 bases stayed unmatched. Per the germline V gene, CDR1 is MNHEY and CDR2 is SVGAGI. About this clone: Antigen: not known. Other DNA sequences in the sample encode the same CDR3.

Data came from immunoSEQ multiplex PCR; TCRdb stores just in-frame clones and leaves some out. Of 2,500,000 or so clones in the sample, 85% to 95% are singletons; the top ten hold roughly 0.13%. The V gene is TRBV6-5, the J gene TRBJ1-5; 8 bases align to TRBD1. Sequencing input: naive CD4+ T cells sorted from blood. Sample subset: CD45RA+ positively selected. The receptor's source is a man between 18 and 29 years old in good health. The CDR3 nucleotides read TGTGCCAGCAGTTACTCGGACAGGGATCAGCCCCAGCATTTT. Amino acids: CASSYSDRDQPQHF.